This T cell receptor (beta chain) originates from a study of technical replicates of blood from several donors. Trimming pared 3 bases from V and 8 bases from J, leaving 10 bases between. The germline V gene encodes CDR1 SEHNR and CDR2 FQNEAQ (reference sequence). This CDR3 has 12 residues. The method was immunoSEQ multiplex PCR; TCRdb's version includes in-frame clones alone and lacks a portion of them. The sample lists approximately 79,000 clones, around 95% occurring once. The chain carries TRBV7-9 and TRBJ1-2, with no clear D. Sequencing was performed on T cells isolated from PBMCs. The TCR was taken from a human donor in good health. Written as DNA, the CDR3 is TGTGCCAGCAGCTTCTCGCAGGCCGGCTACACCTTC. Protein product: CASSFSQAGYTF.